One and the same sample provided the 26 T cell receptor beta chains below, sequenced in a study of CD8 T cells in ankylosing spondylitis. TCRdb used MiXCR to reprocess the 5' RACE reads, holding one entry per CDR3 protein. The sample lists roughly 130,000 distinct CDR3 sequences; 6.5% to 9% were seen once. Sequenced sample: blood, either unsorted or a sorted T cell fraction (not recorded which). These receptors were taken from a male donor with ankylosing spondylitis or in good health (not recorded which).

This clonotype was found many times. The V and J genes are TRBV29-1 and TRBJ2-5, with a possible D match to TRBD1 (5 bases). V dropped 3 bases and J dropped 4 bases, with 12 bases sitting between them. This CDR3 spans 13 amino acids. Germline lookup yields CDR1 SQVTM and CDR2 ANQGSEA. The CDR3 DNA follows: TGCAGCGTTGATAGGGCAGGGCCAGAGACCCAGTACTTC. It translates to CSVDRAGPETQYF.

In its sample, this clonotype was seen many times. CDR3 DNA sequence: TGTGCCAGCAGCTTAGGGGGACAAGACTATGGCTACACCTTC. Its translation is CASSLGGQDYGYTF. The chain has TRBV7-8 and TRBJ1-2; the D gene is possibly TRBD1 (6 bases). Germline V gives CDR1 SGHVS, CDR2 FQNEAQ. V was shortened by 1 base and J by 3 bases, with 9 bases between the two germline ends. CDR3 length: 14 amino acids.

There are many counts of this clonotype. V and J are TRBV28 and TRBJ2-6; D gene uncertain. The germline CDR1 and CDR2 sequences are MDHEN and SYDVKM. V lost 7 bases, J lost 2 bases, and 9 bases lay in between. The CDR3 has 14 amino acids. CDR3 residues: CASTLVTGANVLTF. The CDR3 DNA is TGTGCCAGCACCCTAGTCACTGGGGCCAACGTCCTGACTTTC.

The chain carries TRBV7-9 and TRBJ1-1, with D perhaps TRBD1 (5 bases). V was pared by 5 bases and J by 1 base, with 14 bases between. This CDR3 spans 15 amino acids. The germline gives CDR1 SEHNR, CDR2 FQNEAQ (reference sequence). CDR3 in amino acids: CASSPSGVRNTEAFF. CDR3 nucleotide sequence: TGTGCCAGCAGCCCTTCGGGGGTGAGGAACACTGAAGCTTTCTTT.

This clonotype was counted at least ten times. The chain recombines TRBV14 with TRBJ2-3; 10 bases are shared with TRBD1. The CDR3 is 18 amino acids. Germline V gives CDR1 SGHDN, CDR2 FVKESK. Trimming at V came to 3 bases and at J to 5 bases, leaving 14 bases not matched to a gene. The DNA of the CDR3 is TGTGCCAGCAGCCACGCCCCTTGGACAGGGGACAGGGGAGATACGCAGTATTTT. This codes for CASSHAPWTGDRGDTQYF.

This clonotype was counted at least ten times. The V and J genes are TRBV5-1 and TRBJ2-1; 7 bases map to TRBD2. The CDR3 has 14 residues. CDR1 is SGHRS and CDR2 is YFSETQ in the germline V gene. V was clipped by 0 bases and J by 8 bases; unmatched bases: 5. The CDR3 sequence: CASSLGLATYEQFF. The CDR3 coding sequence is TGCGCCAGCAGCTTGGGACTAGCTACCTATGAGCAGTTCTTC.

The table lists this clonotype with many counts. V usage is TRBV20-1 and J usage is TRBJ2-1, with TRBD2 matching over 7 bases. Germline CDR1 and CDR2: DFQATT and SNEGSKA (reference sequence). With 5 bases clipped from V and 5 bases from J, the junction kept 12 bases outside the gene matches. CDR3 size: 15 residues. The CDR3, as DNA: TGCAGTGCTGAGATCGAGGCTAGCGGCAACAATGAGCAGTTCTTC. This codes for CSAEIEASGNNEQFF.

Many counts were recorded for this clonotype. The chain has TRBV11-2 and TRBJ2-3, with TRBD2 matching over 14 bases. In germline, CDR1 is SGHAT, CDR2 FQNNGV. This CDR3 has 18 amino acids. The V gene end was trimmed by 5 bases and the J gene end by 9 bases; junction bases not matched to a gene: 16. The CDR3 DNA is TGTGCCAGCAGCCACCGACGACTAGCGGGGGGGCGAGAGTACACGCAGTATTTT. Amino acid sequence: CASSHRRLAGGREYTQYF.

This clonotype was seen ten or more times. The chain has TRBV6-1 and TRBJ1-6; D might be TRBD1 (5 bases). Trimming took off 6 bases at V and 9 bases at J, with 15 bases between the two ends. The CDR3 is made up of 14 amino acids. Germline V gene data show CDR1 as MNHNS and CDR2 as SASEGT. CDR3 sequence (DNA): TGTGCCAGCAGCCCGACAGTCTCTACTTCACCCCTCCACTTT. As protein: CASSPTVSTSPLHF.

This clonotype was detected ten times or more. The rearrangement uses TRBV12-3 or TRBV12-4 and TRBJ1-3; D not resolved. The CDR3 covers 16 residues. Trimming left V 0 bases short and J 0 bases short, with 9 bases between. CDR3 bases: TGTGCCAGCAGTTTAGCGCTAGGTTCCTCTGGAAACACCATATATTTT. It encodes CASSLALGSSGNTIYF.

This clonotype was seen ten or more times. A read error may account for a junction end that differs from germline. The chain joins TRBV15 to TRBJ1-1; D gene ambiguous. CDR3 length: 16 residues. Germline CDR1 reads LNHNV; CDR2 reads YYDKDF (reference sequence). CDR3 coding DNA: TGTGCCACCAGCAGAGATCGATCCCGGGCGAACACTGAAGCTTTTTTT. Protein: CATSRDRSRANTEAFF. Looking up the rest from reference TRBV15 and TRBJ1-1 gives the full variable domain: DAMVIQNPRYQVTQFGKPVTLSCSQTLNHNVMYWYQQKSSQAPKLLFHYYDKDFNNEADTPDNFQSRRPNTSFCFLDIRSPGLGDTAMYLCATSRDRSRANTEAFFGQGTRLTVV.

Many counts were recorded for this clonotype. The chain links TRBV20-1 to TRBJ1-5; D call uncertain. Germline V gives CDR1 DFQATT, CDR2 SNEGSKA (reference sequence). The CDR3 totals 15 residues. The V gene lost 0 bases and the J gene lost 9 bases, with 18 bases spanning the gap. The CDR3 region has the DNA TGCAGTGCTAGAGATCGACGGCAGCTCTACGGGCCCCAGCATTTT. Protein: CSARDRRQLYGPQHF.

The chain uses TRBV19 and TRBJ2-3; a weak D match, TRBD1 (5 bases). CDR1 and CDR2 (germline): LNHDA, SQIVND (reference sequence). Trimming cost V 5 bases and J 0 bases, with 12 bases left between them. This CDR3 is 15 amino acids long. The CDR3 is CASSFNRISTDTQYF. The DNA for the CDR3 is TGTGCCAGTAGTTTCAACAGGATAAGCACAGATACGCAGTATTTT.

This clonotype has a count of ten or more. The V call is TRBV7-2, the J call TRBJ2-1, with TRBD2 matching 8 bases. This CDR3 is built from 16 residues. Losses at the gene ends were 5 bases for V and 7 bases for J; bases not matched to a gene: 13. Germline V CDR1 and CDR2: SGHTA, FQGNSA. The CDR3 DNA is TGTGCCAGCAGCCCCTACCGGGGACTAGTTACAAATGAGCAGTTCTTC. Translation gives CASSPYRGLVTNEQFF. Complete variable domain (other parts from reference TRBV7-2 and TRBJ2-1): GAGVSQSPSNKVTEKGKDVELRCDPISGHTALYWYRQSLGQGLEFLIYFQGNSAPDKSGLPSDRFSAERTGGSVSTLTIQRTQQEDSAVYLCASSPYRGLVTNEQFFGPGTRLTVL.

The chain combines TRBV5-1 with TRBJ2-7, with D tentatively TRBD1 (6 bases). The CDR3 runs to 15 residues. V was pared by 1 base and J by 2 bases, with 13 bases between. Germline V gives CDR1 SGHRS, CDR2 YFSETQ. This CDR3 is CASSLWRTATYEQYF. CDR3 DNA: TGCGCCAGCAGCTTGTGGAGGACAGCTACCTACGAGCAGTACTTC.

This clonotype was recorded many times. The CDR3 loop is CAIRGQETQYF. CDR3 DNA: TGTGCCATCAGGGGCCAAGAGACCCAGTACTTC. The V gene is TRBV10-3, the J gene TRBJ2-5; no firm D call. Trimming left V 6 bases short and J 1 base short, with 3 bases between. CDR3 length: 11 residues. Germline values: CDR1 ENHRY, CDR2 SYGVKD.

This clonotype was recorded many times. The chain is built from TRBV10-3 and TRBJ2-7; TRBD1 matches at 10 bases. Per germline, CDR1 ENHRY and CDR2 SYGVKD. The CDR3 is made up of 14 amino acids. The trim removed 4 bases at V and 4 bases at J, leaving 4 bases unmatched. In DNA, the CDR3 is TGTGCCATCAGTGGCCGGGACAGGGGATACGAGCAGTACTTC. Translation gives CAISGRDRGYEQYF.

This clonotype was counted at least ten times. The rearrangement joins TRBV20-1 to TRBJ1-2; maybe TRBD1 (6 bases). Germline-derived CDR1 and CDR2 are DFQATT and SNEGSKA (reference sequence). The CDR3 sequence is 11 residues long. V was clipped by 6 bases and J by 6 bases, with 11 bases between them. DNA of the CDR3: TGCAGTGCGAAACAGGGTAATGGCTACACCTTC. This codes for CSAKQGNGYTF.

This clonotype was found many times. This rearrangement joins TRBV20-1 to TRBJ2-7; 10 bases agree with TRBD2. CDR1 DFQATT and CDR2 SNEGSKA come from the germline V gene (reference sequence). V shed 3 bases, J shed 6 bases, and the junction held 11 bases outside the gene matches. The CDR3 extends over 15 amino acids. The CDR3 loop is CSASDPLAGLGEQYF. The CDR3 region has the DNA TGCAGTGCTAGCGATCCACTAGCGGGGCTGGGCGAGCAGTACTTC.

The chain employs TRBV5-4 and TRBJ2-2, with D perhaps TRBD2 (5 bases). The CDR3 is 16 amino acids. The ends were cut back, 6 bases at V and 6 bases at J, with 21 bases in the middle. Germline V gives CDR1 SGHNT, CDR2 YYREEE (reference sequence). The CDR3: CASTPNRGSAAGELFF. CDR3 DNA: TGTGCCAGCACCCCTAATCGAGGGAGCGCGGCCGGGGAGCTGTTTTTT.

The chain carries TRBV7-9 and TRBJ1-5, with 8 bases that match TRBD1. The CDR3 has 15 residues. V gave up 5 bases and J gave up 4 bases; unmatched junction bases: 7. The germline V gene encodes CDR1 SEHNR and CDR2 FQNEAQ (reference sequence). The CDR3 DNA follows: TGTGCCAGCAGCGCCTATGGACAGGGAAATCAGCCCCAGCATTTT. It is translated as CASSAYGQGNQPQHF. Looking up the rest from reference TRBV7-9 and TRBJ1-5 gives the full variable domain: DTGVSQNPRHKITKRGQNVTFRCDPISEHNRLYWYRQTLGQGPEFLTYFQNEAQLEKSRLLSDRFSAERPKGSFSTLEIQRTEQGDSAMYLCASSAYGQGNQPQHFGDGTRLSIL.

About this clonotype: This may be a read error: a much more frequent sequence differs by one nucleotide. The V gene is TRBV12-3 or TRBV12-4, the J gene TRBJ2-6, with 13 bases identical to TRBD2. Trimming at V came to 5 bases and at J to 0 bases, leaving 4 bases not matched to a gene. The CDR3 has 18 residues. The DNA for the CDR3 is TGTGCCAGCAGTCATAGGACTAGCGGGGGCTCTGGGGCCAACGTCCTGACTTTC. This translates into CASSHRTSGGSGANVLTF.

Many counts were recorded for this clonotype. CDR3 residues: CASSLLGWNEQFF. DNA of the CDR3: TGTGCCAGCAGCCTCCTGGGGTGGAATGAGCAGTTCTTC. The chain couples TRBV7-3 to TRBJ2-1; D unresolved. Trimming removed 5 bases at V and 7 bases at J, with 12 bases between. Germline V gene data show CDR1 as SGHTA and CDR2 as FQGTGA. The CDR3 extends over 13 amino acids.

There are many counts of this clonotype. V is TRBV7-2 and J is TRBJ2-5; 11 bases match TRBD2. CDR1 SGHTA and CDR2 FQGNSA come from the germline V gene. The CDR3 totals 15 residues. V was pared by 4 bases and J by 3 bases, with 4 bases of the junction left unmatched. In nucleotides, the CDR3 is TGTGCCAGCAGCTCGGAACTAGCGGGGGAAGAGACCCAGTACTTC. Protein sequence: CASSSELAGEETQYF.

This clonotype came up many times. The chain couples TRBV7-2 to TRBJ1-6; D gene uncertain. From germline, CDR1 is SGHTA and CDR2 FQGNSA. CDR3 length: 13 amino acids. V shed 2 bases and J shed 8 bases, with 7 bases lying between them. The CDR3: CASSLRQDSPLHF. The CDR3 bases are TGTGCCAGCAGCTTAAGGCAGGATTCACCCCTCCACTTT.

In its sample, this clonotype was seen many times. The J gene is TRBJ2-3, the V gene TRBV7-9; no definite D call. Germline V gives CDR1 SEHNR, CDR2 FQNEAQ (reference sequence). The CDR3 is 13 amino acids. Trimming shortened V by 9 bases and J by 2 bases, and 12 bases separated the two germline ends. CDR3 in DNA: TGTGCCAGTGTAGGTGGTACCACAGATACGCAGTATTTT. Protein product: CASVGGTTDTQYF. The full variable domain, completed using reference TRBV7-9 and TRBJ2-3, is DTGVSQNPRHKITKRGQNVTFRCDPISEHNRLYWYRQTLGQGPEFLTYFQNEAQLEKSRLLSDRFSAERPKGSFSTLEIQRTEQGDSAMYLCASVGGTTDTQYFGPGTRLTVL.